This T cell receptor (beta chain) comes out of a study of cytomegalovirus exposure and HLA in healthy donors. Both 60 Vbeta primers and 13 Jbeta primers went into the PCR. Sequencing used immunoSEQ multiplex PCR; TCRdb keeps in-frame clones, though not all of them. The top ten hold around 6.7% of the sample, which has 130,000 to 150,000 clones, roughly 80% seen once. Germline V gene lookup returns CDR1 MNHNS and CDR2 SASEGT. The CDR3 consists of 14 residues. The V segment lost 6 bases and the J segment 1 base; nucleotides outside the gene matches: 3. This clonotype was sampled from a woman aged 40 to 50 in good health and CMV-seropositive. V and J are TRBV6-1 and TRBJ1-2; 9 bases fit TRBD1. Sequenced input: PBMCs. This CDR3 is CASSRDRDNYGYTF. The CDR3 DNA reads TGTGCCAGCAGCAGGGACAGGGATAACTATGGCTACACCTTC.